One and the same sample provided the 30 T cell receptor beta chains below, sequenced in a study of blood T cells in healthy people across ages. With a J-beta primer mix and a sample-barcoded 5' primer, a second PCR ran roughly 6 to 11 cycles. Each CDR3 protein gets one entry after TCRdb re-called the 5' RACE reads with MiXCR. This sample carries around 750,000 distinct CDR3 sequences, less than 70% of them seen once, and the ten largest clones take about 38%. Source material: blood. The receptors come from a man older than 75 in good health.

V usage is TRBV4-1 and J usage is TRBJ1-4; D unresolved. Looked up from germline, CDR1 is MGHRA and CDR2 is YSYEKL. The CDR3 covers 16 residues. Trimming stripped 2 bases from V and 0 bases from J, with 10 bases between. CDR3 nucleotide sequence: TGCGCCAGCAGCCAAACCGGGAGCTCAACTAATGAAAAACTGTTTTTT. It translates to CASSQTGSSTNEKLFF.

J is TRBJ1-4 and V is TRBV20-1; D unresolved. V dropped 6 bases and J dropped 0 bases, with 8 bases sitting between them. The CDR3 has 13 residues. Germline CDR1 DFQATT, CDR2 SNEGSKA (reference sequence). CDR3 in amino acids: CSASDATNEKLFF. CDR3 DNA sequence: TGCAGTGCGTCCGATGCAACTAATGAAAAACTGTTTTTT.

This chain uses TRBV5-5 with TRBJ1-6; TRBD1 matches 9 bases. CDR1 is SGHKS and CDR2 is YYEKEE in the germline V gene (reference sequence). After removal of 5 bases from V and 12 bases from J, the junction contained 6 bases not matched to a gene. This CDR3 is built from 13 residues. The CDR3 sequence is CASRQGAVGPLHF. The CDR3 DNA follows: TGTGCCAGCAGACAGGGGGCGGTCGGACCCCTCCACTTT.

The chain links TRBV29-1 to TRBJ2-7; possible D gene TRBD1, 6 bases. The CDR3 has 15 amino acids. Germline CDR1 SQVTM, CDR2 ANQGSEA. The V end was cut by 4 bases, the J end by 1 base, with 17 bases between. The CDR3 loop reads CSVARPGHPSYEQYF. In DNA, the CDR3 is TGCAGCGTTGCTCGACCGGGACATCCTTCCTACGAGCAGTACTTC.

This chain connects TRBV9 to TRBJ2-3, with D possibly matching TRBD1 (6 bases). Germline CDR1 and CDR2: SGDLS and YYNGEE. V was cut by 0 bases and J by 2 bases, with 13 bases left in between. The CDR3 spans 16 residues. In nucleotides, the CDR3 is TGTGCCAGCAGCGTAGCTTCGCAGGGGCTCACAGATACGCAGTATTTT. Amino acid sequence: CASSVASQGLTDTQYF. Filled out from reference TRBV9 and TRBJ2-3, the complete variable domain reads DSGVTQTPKHLITATGQRVTLRCSPRSGDLSVYWYQQSLDQGLQFLIQYYNGEERAKGNILERFSAQQFPDLHSELNLSSLELGDSALYFCASSVASQGLTDTQYFGPGTRLTVL.

The V call is TRBV20-1, the J call TRBJ2-5; 7 nucleotides match TRBD2. J gave up 4 bases and V 4 bases, and 15 bases lay outside the gene matches. CDR1 DFQATT and CDR2 SNEGSKA come from the germline V gene (reference sequence). This CDR3 is 16 amino acids long. The CDR3 spells CSATKSSGGRGETQYF. The CDR3 DNA reads as TGCAGTGCTACTAAATCTAGCGGAGGGAGGGGAGAGACCCAGTACTTC.

The chain joins TRBV20-1 to TRBJ2-7; TRBD2 matches at 7 bases. This CDR3 is built from 14 residues. CDR1 and CDR2 from the germline V gene are DFQATT and SNEGSKA (reference sequence). V lost 2 bases and J lost 9; bases outside the gene matches: 13. The CDR3 loop reads CSARPAVNSGGQYF. As DNA, the CDR3 is TGCAGTGCTAGACCTGCAGTCAATTCGGGGGGGCAGTACTTC.

V is TRBV11-1 and J is TRBJ2-2; possible D gene TRBD1, 6 bases. Germline V CDR1 and CDR2: SGHAT, FQDESV (reference sequence). The ends were cut back, 6 bases at V and 7 bases at J, with 12 bases in the middle. This CDR3 is 13 amino acids long. The CDR3 coding sequence is TGTGCCAGCAGTCTACTCAGGGGCGGGGAGCTGTTTTTT. It codes for CASSLLRGGELFF.

This clonotype occurred a few times. The junction departs from germline at one end; a sequencing error may be responsible. The rearrangement joins TRBV29-1 to TRBJ2-1; a weak D match, TRBD1 (6 bases). Germline loops: CDR1 SQVTM, CDR2 ANQGSEA. CDR3 length: 15 residues. The CDR3 DNA sequence: TGCAGCGTCGAAGGGGGTCTCCAGAGGTACAATGAGCAGTTCTTC. Encoded protein: CSVEGGLQRYNEQFF.

This clonotype was detected only once. The chain recombines TRBV3-1 with TRBJ2-7; D uncertain. The CDR3 is 15 residues long. Looked up from germline, CDR1 is LGHDT and CDR2 is YNNKEL (reference sequence). Trimming took 7 bases from V and 0 from J, leaving 16 bases between them. The DNA of the CDR3 is TGTGCCAGCACTCTAAACGGAAGGAGCTCCTACGAGCAGTACTTC. It yields the protein CASTLNGRSSYEQYF.

The CDR3 DNA reads as TGTGCCAGCAGCCCGGGGGGGACAGGCGACCTTGGCTATGGCTACACCTTC. Translating gives CASSPGGTGDLGYGYTF. The V gene is TRBV7-9, the J gene TRBJ1-2; 8 bases map to TRBD1. Germline V gene data show CDR1 as SEHNR and CDR2 as FQNEAQ (reference sequence). V was clipped by 5 bases and J by 4 bases; unmatched bases: 15. The CDR3 is 17 residues long.

The sample holds a few counts of this clonotype. This chain uses TRBV12-3 or TRBV12-4 with TRBJ2-7; D possibly corresponds to TRBD2 (6 bases). The V gene lost 2 bases and the J gene lost 5 bases, with 13 bases spanning the gap. The CDR3 has 14 residues. The CDR3: CASSLSAGYDEQYF. As DNA, the CDR3 is TGTGCCAGCAGTTTATCCGCGGGGTACGACGAGCAGTACTTC.

The chain carries TRBV7-2 and TRBJ1-4; TRBD1 matches at 7 bases. Germline values: CDR1 SGHTA, CDR2 FQGNSA. The CDR3 contains 15 residues. Trimming removed 0 bases from V and 4 bases from J; junction bases left unmatched: 2. In nucleotides, the CDR3 is TGTGCCAGCAGCTTAGCGGGACAGAATAATGAAAAACTGTTTTTT. Encoded protein: CASSLAGQNNEKLFF.

This clonotype has just a few counts. V and J are TRBV20-1 and TRBJ2-1, with TRBD1 identical over 9 bases. Unmatched junction bases numbered 3, after V lost 4 bases and J lost 5 bases. Germline loops: CDR1 DFQATT, CDR2 SNEGSKA (reference sequence). The CDR3 consists of 13 residues. In DNA form, the CDR3 reads TGCAGTGCTAACAGGGGGCTTAACAATGAGCAGTTCTTC. Protein product: CSANRGLNNEQFF.

In this sample, this clonotype turned up a few times. J is TRBJ2-7 and V is TRBV3-1; D gene uncertain. Germline V gene sequence: CDR1 LGHDT, CDR2 YNNKEL (reference sequence). Trimming left V 0 bases short and J 4 bases short, with 13 bases between. The CDR3 runs to 15 residues. The CDR3 coding sequence is TGTGCCAGCAGCCAAGATTTTCCCCCCAGATACGAGCAGTACTTC. Protein sequence: CASSQDFPPRYEQYF.

The J gene is TRBJ2-7, the V gene TRBV15, with D possibly called TRBD1 or TRBD2 (5 bases each). The end of the DNA fits TRBJ2-5 better, so the J call may be wrong. Per germline, CDR1 LNHNV and CDR2 YYDKDF (reference sequence). The CDR3 is 16 residues long. This chain's CDR3 is CATSRAIGTLIGTQYF. The CDR3 DNA is TGTGCCACCAGCAGAGCCATCGGGACCCTGATCGGGACCCAGTACTTC.

The chain has TRBV20-1 and TRBJ2-1; 8 bases are a match to TRBD2. This CDR3 is built from 14 residues. Per germline, CDR1 DFQATT and CDR2 SNEGSKA (reference sequence). V gave up 5 bases and J gave up 1 base; unmatched junction bases: 4. The CDR3 loop is CSAQIAGSYNEQFF. As DNA, the CDR3 is TGCAGTGCTCAAATAGCGGGGTCCTACAATGAGCAGTTCTTC.

V usage is TRBV5-1 and J usage is TRBJ2-1, with 10 bases fitting TRBD2. The CDR3 extends over 17 amino acids. Losses at the gene ends were 0 bases for V and 7 bases for J; bases not matched to a gene: 10. CDR1 is SGHRS and CDR2 is YFSETQ in the germline V gene. CDR3 sequence reads: CASSLEASGSIGNEQFF. The CDR3 DNA reads as TGCGCCAGCAGCTTGGAGGCTAGCGGGAGTATCGGTAATGAGCAGTTCTTC.

The chain has TRBV20-1 and TRBJ1-1; D is unresolved. Trimming stripped 5 bases from V and 1 base from J, with 17 bases between. This CDR3 spans 15 amino acids. In germline, CDR1 is DFQATT, CDR2 SNEGSKA (reference sequence). The CDR3 sequence: CSAGGSEWGNTEAFF. CDR3 bases: TGCAGTGCTGGAGGATCCGAGTGGGGGAACACTGAAGCTTTCTTT.

Only a few counts were recorded for this clonotype. The CDR3 loop is CASSKTDQETQYF. DNA of the CDR3: TGTGCCAGCAGCAAGACTGATCAAGAGACCCAGTACTTC. The chain has TRBV7-3 and TRBJ2-7, with D unresolved. The better agreement between TRBJ2-5 and the DNA end casts doubt on the J call. CDR3 size: 13 residues. Germline assignment: CDR1 SGHTA and CDR2 FQGTGA.

This chain connects TRBV4-1 to TRBJ2-3; D possibly corresponds to TRBD1 (6 bases). The CDR3 is 17 amino acids. V was shortened by 0 bases and J by 2 bases, with 15 bases between the two germline ends. Germline CDR1 MGHRA, CDR2 YSYEKL. The CDR3 sequence: CASSQDLDSANTDTQYF. CDR3 DNA: TGCGCCAGCAGCCAAGATCTGGACAGCGCTAACACAGATACGCAGTATTTT.

A remark on this clonotype: This may be a read error, as it is one base from a much larger clone. J is TRBJ1-1 and V is TRBV7-2, with a weak D call TRBD1 (5 bases). CDR1 and CDR2 from the germline V gene are SGHTA and FQGNSA. Trimming took off 5 bases at V and 6 bases at J, with 10 bases between the two ends. The CDR3 contains 12 residues. In DNA, the CDR3 is TGTGCCAGCAGCCGGACACACGCTGAAGCTTTCTTT. Translating gives CASSRTHAEAFF. The variable domain in full, with the rest retrieved from reference TRBV7-2 and TRBJ1-1, is GAGVSQSPSNKVTEKGKDVELRCDPISGHTALYWYRQSLGQGLEFLIYFQGNSAPDKSGLPSDRFSAERTGGSVSTLTIQRTQQEDSAVYLCASSRTHAEAFFGQGTRLTVV.

V usage is TRBV27 and J usage is TRBJ2-1, with 13 bases that match TRBD2. Germline loops: CDR1 MNHEY, CDR2 SMNVEV (reference sequence). J was trimmed by 7 bases and V by 2 bases; bases with no gene match: 5. This CDR3 contains 16 residues. For the CDR3, the DNA is TGTGCCAGCAGTTTAACGGGACTAGCGGGACAAAATGAGCAGTTCTTC. It translates to CASSLTGLAGQNEQFF.

The chain joins TRBV7-2 to TRBJ2-7, with 8 positions matching TRBD2. The CDR3 is 16 residues long. Germline values: CDR1 SGHTA, CDR2 FQGNSA. Trimming at V came to 7 bases and at J to 2 bases, leaving 13 bases not matched to a gene. The CDR3 DNA sequence: TGTGCCAGCACCACGCGTGTCCGGCGGGGGGCCTACGAGCAGTACTTC. Translated: CASTTRVRRGAYEQYF.

This clonotype showed up just once. V gene TRBV28 combines with J gene TRBJ2-7, with D tentatively TRBD2 (6 bases). The J call may be in error: the DNA end matches TRBJ2-5 better. The CDR3 loop spans 12 amino acids. The germline V gene has CDR1 MDHEN and CDR2 SYDVKM. The CDR3 nucleotides are TGTGCCAGCGGGGGGACTGTGGAGACCCAGTACTTC. Its translation is CASGGTVETQYF.

V usage is TRBV9 and J usage is TRBJ1-1; D ambiguous. The CDR3 covers 14 residues. Trimming shortened V by 3 bases and J by 0 bases, and 9 bases separated the two germline ends. The germline gives CDR1 SGDLS, CDR2 YYNGEE. The CDR3 spells CASSEGIVNTEAFF. CDR3 bases: TGTGCCAGCAGCGAAGGAATTGTGAACACTGAAGCTTTCTTT.

V gene TRBV7-9 combines with J gene TRBJ1-2; 7 bases fit TRBD1. CDR1 is SEHNR and CDR2 is FQNEAQ in the germline V gene (reference sequence). The CDR3 consists of 14 residues. The V and J ends lost 0 bases and 8 bases, in that order; junction bases with no gene match: 6. CDR3 loop: CASSLARQGGGYTF. The CDR3 nucleotides read TGTGCCAGCAGCTTAGCCAGACAGGGAGGCGGCTACACCTTC.

This clonotype was counted only a few times. V is TRBV27 and J is TRBJ2-7, with 7 nucleotides matching TRBD1. V trimming: 6 bases; J trimming: 2 bases; junction bases outside the gene matches: 4. Germline V CDR1 and CDR2: MNHEY, SMNVEV (reference sequence). This CDR3 contains 13 residues. The CDR3 reads CASRGDSPYEQYF. The DNA for the CDR3 is TGTGCCAGCAGGGGGGACAGTCCCTACGAGCAGTACTTC.

This clonotype was counted once. J is TRBJ2-4 and V is TRBV20-1; a possible D gene is TRBD1 (7 bases). There are 13 residues in the CDR3. V lost 0 bases, J lost 8 bases, and 11 bases lay in between. CDR1 and CDR2 (germline): DFQATT, SNEGSKA (reference sequence). The CDR3 here is CSARESGGYIQYF. Here the CDR3 DNA reads TGCAGTGCTAGAGAATCAGGGGGGTACATTCAGTACTTC.

This clonotype was counted a few times. The chain joins TRBV20-1 to TRBJ2-3; 15 bases fit TRBD2. This CDR3 is built from 16 residues. Germline CDR1 is DFQATT and CDR2 is SNEGSKA (reference sequence). J was trimmed by 1 base and V by 6 bases; bases with no gene match: 5. The CDR3 spells CSAGLAGGPGTDTQYF. Here the CDR3 DNA reads TGCAGTGCAGGACTAGCGGGAGGGCCCGGCACAGATACGCAGTATTTT.